Listed below are T cell receptor beta chains from one sample, sequenced in a study of OX40 agonist ivuxolimab in advanced cancers. Measured with immunoSEQ multiplex PCR; TCRdb has only the in-frame clones, and not every one. Counted here are about 83,000 clones, approximately 84% occurring once; the ten biggest clones make up around 6.6%. The sample consisted of CD4+ or CD8+ T cells sorted from blood, taken in a trial of the OX40 agonist ivuxolimab. The receptors were sampled from an adult with an advanced solid tumor such as melanoma, head and neck, liver or kidney cancer. Each CDR3 is given with its conserved first and last residue. Each record gives: J gene, V gene, clone size, D gene, CDR3 DNA, CDR3 protein. D genes are given only for firm matches. Rows may omit the clone size; those that give it use once, few, many or a size class.

J gene: TRBJ2-2; V gene: TRBV12-5; clone size: -; D gene: TRBD1; CDR3 DNA: TGTGCTAGTTCGGGACAGGCCTCTACCGGGGAGCTGTTTTTT; CDR3 protein: CASSGQASTGELFF
J gene: TRBJ2-1; V gene: TRBV6-5; clone size: -; D gene: TRBD2; CDR3 DNA: TGTGCCAGCAGTTATAGGACTAGCGGGGGACCGCGGTTCTTC; CDR3 protein: CASSYRTSGGPRFF
J gene: TRBJ2-3; V gene: TRBV9; clone size: -; D gene: -; CDR3 DNA: TGTGCCAGCAGCGTAGAATTAGGTACGCAGTATTTT; CDR3 protein: CASSVELGTQYF
J gene: TRBJ2-7; V gene: TRBV7-2; clone size: -; D gene: -; CDR3 DNA: TGTGCCAGCAGCTCTTGGGCCTCCCCTGGCAACGAGCAGTACTTC; CDR3 protein: CASSSWASPGNEQYF
J gene: TRBJ1-5; V gene: TRBV5-6; clone size: -; D gene: -; CDR3 DNA: TGTGCCAGCAGCTTGTTAGGACTTCGTCAGCCCCAGCATTTT; CDR3 protein: CASSLLGLRQPQHF
J gene: TRBJ2-3; V gene: TRBV6-6; clone size: -; D gene: -; CDR3 DNA: TGTGCCAGCAGGGTGGGTCTGGATACGCAGTATTTT; CDR3 protein: CASRVGLDTQYF
J gene: TRBJ2-7; V gene: TRBV6-5; clone size: -; D gene: TRBD1; CDR3 DNA: TGTGCCAGCAGTTTGGTCAGGGGGTACGAGCAGTACTTC; CDR3 protein: CASSLVRGYEQYF
J gene: TRBJ2-5; V gene: TRBV7-7; clone size: -; D gene: -; CDR3 DNA: TGTGCTAGCAGCTTAAGTTCGGGGGGCGCCCAAGAGACCCAGTACTTC; CDR3 protein: CASSLSSGGAQETQYF
J gene: TRBJ2-7; V gene: TRBV7-8; clone size: -; D gene: -; CDR3 DNA: TGTGCCAGCAGCTTAGCGGTAACAGGGCCATACGAGCAGTACTTC; CDR3 protein: CASSLAVTGPYEQYF
J gene: TRBJ2-5; V gene: TRBV12-5; clone size: -; D gene: -; CDR3 DNA: TGTGCTAGTGGTTTTTCTTACTCACAAGAGACCCAGTACTTC; CDR3 protein: CASGFSYSQETQYF
J gene: TRBJ2-3; V gene: TRBV6-1; clone size: -; D gene: TRBD1; CDR3 DNA: TGTGCCACCGGGACAGGGGTCACAGATACGCAGTATTTT; CDR3 protein: CATGTGVTDTQYF
J gene: TRBJ2-3; V gene: TRBV14; clone size: -; D gene: TRBD1; CDR3 DNA: TGTGCCAGCAGCCAAGGGACAGGGAGCACAGATACGCAGTATTTT; CDR3 protein: CASSQGTGSTDTQYF
J gene: TRBJ2-2; V gene: TRBV2; clone size: -; D gene: -; CDR3 DNA: TGTGCCAGCAGCGTTCAGGGGACGGTAAACACCGGGGAGCTGTTTTTT; CDR3 protein: CASSVQGTVNTGELFF
J gene: TRBJ2-3; V gene: TRBV5-1; clone size: -; D gene: -; CDR3 DNA: TGCGCCAGCAGCTTGGACGGTGGGAGCACAGATACGCAGTATTTT; CDR3 protein: CASSLDGGSTDTQYF
J gene: TRBJ2-6; V gene: TRBV4-3; clone size: -; D gene: -; CDR3 DNA: TGCGCCAGCAGCCAAGATTACCACTCTGGGGCCAACGTCCTGACTTTC; CDR3 protein: CASSQDYHSGANVLTF
J gene: TRBJ1-1; V gene: TRBV6-5; clone size: -; D gene: TRBD1; CDR3 DNA: TGTGCCAGCAGTAAACTAGGACAGGGTGGAACTGAAGCTTTCTTT; CDR3 protein: CASSKLGQGGTEAFF
J gene: TRBJ1-1; V gene: TRBV11-3; clone size: -; D gene: TRBD1; CDR3 DNA: TGTGCCAGCAGCTCGCCCGGACAGGGGAAAGCTTTCTTT; CDR3 protein: CASSSPGQGKAFF
J gene: TRBJ1-1; V gene: TRBV30; clone size: few; D gene: -; CDR3 DNA: TGTGCCTGGACAGTGAACACTGAAGCTTTCTTT; CDR3 protein: CAWTVNTEAFF
J gene: TRBJ1-4; V gene: TRBV9; clone size: once; D gene: TRBD1; CDR3 DNA: TGTGCCAGCAGTGAGCCGACAGGGCCAGGCGAAAAACTGTTTTTT; CDR3 protein: CASSEPTGPGEKLFF
J gene: TRBJ2-7; V gene: TRBV11-1; clone size: -; D gene: -; CDR3 DNA: TGTGCCAGCAGCTTGAGGCCAGGGCTCGACTACGAGCAGTACTTC; CDR3 protein: CASSLRPGLDYEQYF
J gene: TRBJ2-7; V gene: TRBV5-1; clone size: -; D gene: -; CDR3 DNA: TGCGCCAGCAGCTTGACGGGGGCCGAGCAGTACTTC; CDR3 protein: CASSLTGAEQYF